These T cell receptor beta chains were read from a single sample in a study of PD-1 blockade in classical Hodgkin lymphoma. Measured with immunoSEQ multiplex PCR; TCRdb has only the in-frame clones, and not every one. Seen here are about 110,000 clones, roughly nine tenths observed once, and the top ten hold just under 20%. The sample consisted of peripheral blood mononuclear cells (PBMCs), taken before the second cycle of nivolumab. Receptors originate from a human donor with classical Hodgkin lymphoma. CDR3s include the opening cysteine and the closing phenylalanine or tryptophan. The order of the fields is V gene, D gene, clone size, J gene, CDR3 protein, CDR3 DNA. D genes are given only for firm matches. Clone sizes are given selectively: once, few, many, or a class where the clone is expanded.

>TRBV30|.|.|TRBJ2-1
CAWSVIGDEQFF
TGTGCCTGGAGTGTAATCGGGGATGAGCAGTTCTTC
>TRBV7-2|.|.|TRBJ1-4
CASSNRGGEKLFF
TGTGCCAGCAGCAATAGGGGAGGGGAAAAACTGTTTTTT
>TRBV2|TRBD1|.|TRBJ1-1
CASSGRGQGATEAFF
TGTGCCAGCAGTGGCCGGGGGCAGGGGGCTACTGAAGCTTTCTTT
>TRBV28|.|.|TRBJ2-7
CATLGGGTVIHEQYF
TGTGCCACACTGGGAGGGGGCACGGTGATTCACGAGCAGTACTTC
>TRBV10-3|.|.|TRBJ1-1
CAISESGGVNTEAFF
TGTGCCATCAGTGAGTCGGGAGGGGTGAACACTGAAGCTTTCTTT
>TRBV5-4|TRBD1|.|TRBJ1-1
CASSSGGTKTEAFF
TGTGCCAGCAGCTCAGGGGGTACGAAGACTGAAGCTTTCTTT
>TRBV27|.|.|TRBJ1-2
CASSLSGGRVYGYTF
TGTGCCAGCAGTTTATCTGGGGGCAGGGTTTATGGCTACACCTTC
>TRBV5-1|.|once|TRBJ1-2
CASSSGSNYGYTF
TGCGCCAGCAGCTCTGGCTCCAACTATGGCTACACCTTC
>TRBV2|TRBD2|.|TRBJ2-7
CASSELAGTYEQYF
TGTGCCAGCAGTGAGTTAGCGGGCACCTACGAGCAGTACTTC
>TRBV7-9|.|.|TRBJ2-1
CASSYLIRSSSYNEQFF
TGTGCCAGCAGCTATTTGATAAGGAGCAGCTCCTACAATGAGCAGTTCTTC
>TRBV11-2|.|.|TRBJ1-1
CASSLAWDGAEAFF
TGTGCCAGCAGCTTAGCCTGGGACGGAGCTGAAGCTTTCTTT
>TRBV30|.|.|TRBJ2-1
CAWSVQTGISYNEQFF
TGTGCCTGGAGTGTCCAAACAGGGATCTCCTACAATGAGCAGTTCTTC
>TRBV12-5|TRBD2|.|TRBJ2-4
CASGLVQELAGGLAKNIQYF
TGTGCTAGTGGTTTGGTACAGGAACTAGCGGGAGGCTTAGCCAAAAACATTCAGTACTTC
>TRBV6-1|.|few|TRBJ1-5
CASSEVMGGNQPQHF
TGTGCCAGCAGTGAAGTTATGGGGGGCAATCAGCCCCAGCATTTT
>TRBV11-1|.|.|TRBJ2-7
CASSLGQNYEQYF
TGTGCCAGCAGCTTAGGACAGAACTACGAGCAGTACTTC
>TRBV2|TRBD1|.|TRBJ1-2
CASSGQGGSEAIYGYTF
TGTGCCAGCAGTGGACAGGGAGGTTCTGAAGCCATCTATGGCTACACCTTC
>TRBV7-9|.|once|TRBJ1-1
CARGENTEAFF
TGTGCCAGGGGGGAGAACACTGAAGCTTTCTTT
>TRBV4-3|.|.|TRBJ1-4
CASSQDINGELFF
TGCGCCAGCAGCCAAGATATCAACGGGGAACTGTTTTTT
>TRBV19|.|.|TRBJ1-1
CASSLAANTEAFF
TGTGCCAGTAGTTTGGCAGCAAACACTGAAGCTTTCTTT
>TRBV11-1|.|.|TRBJ2-1
CASSLAGTTPGEQFF
TGTGCCAGCAGCTTAGCGGGGACAACCCCAGGTGAGCAGTTCTTC
>TRBV4-1|.|.|TRBJ2-1
CASRPPGKSYNEQFF
TGCGCCAGCAGGCCCCCGGGAAAGAGCTACAATGAGCAGTTCTTC
>TRBV2|TRBD2|.|TRBJ2-1
CAGGTSGRAFNEQFF
TGTGCCGGAGGGACTAGCGGGAGGGCCTTCAATGAGCAGTTCTTC
>TRBV27|TRBD1|.|TRBJ1-5
CASSLRTGGDQPQHF
TGTGCCAGCAGTTTAAGGACAGGGGGCGATCAGCCCCAGCATTTT
>TRBV20-1|.|.|TRBJ1-2
CSAWGAKGYTF
TGCAGTGCTTGGGGGGCAAAAGGCTACACCTTC
>TRBV28|.|.|TRBJ1-1
CASSLLTENTEAFF
TGTGCCAGCAGTTTATTGACAGAAAACACTGAAGCTTTCTTT
>TRBV6-5|TRBD2|.|TRBJ2-2
CASSYGLAGHTGELFF
TGTGCCAGCAGTTACGGACTAGCGGGACACACCGGGGAGCTGTTTTTT
>TRBV4-2|.|few|TRBJ1-3
CASSQEEAVSGNTIYF
TGTGCCAGCAGCCAAGAAGAGGCCGTCTCTGGAAACACCATATATTTT
>TRBV6-6|TRBD2|.|TRBJ2-7
CASKGEGGRYEQYF
TGTGCCAGCAAAGGAGAGGGAGGGCGATACGAGCAGTACTTC
>TRBV5-1|.|.|TRBJ2-5
CASQTRQGQETQYF
TGCGCCAGTCAAACTCGGCAGGGACAAGAGACCCAGTACTTC
>TRBV27|.|.|TRBJ2-1
CASSLGSEQFF
TGTGCCAGCAGTTTGGGCTCCGAGCAGTTCTTC
>TRBV7-2|TRBD1|once|TRBJ2-3
CASSLVTTGTGTSDTQYF
TGTGCCAGCAGCTTGGTTACCACCGGGACAGGGACTTCAGATACGCAGTATTTT
>TRBV7-9|.|.|TRBJ1-2
CASSLEDILRGYTF
TGTGCCAGCAGCTTAGAGGACATATTGAGGGGCTACACCTTC
>TRBV6-5|TRBD1|.|TRBJ2-7
CAIRQGSHTYEQYF
TGTGCCATTAGACAGGGATCACATACCTACGAGCAGTACTTC
>TRBV5-1|.|.|TRBJ2-5
CASSSGTPQETQYF
TGCGCCAGCAGCTCCGGGACACCCCAAGAGACCCAGTACTTC
>TRBV11-3|.|.|TRBJ1-1
CASSSRGANTEAFF
TGTGCCAGCAGCTCCCGGGGGGCAAACACTGAAGCTTTCTTT
>TRBV27|.|.|TRBJ2-1
CASSPSWSSYNEQFF
TGTGCCAGCAGCCCCTCGTGGAGCTCCTACAATGAGCAGTTCTTC
>TRBV6-6|TRBD1|.|TRBJ2-5
CASSPGTGRQTQYF
TGTGCCAGCAGTCCGGGGACAGGTCGACAGACCCAGTACTTC
>TRBV4-1|TRBD2|.|TRBJ2-2
CASSQVILGREMAGELFF
TGCGCCAGCAGCCAGGTCATTTTAGGGCGGGAGATGGCCGGGGAGCTGTTTTTT
>TRBV27|.|.|TRBJ2-7
CASSFWGNYEQYF
TGTGCCAGCAGTTTTTGGGGCAACTACGAGCAGTACTTC
>TRBV5-1|.|.|TRBJ1-5
CASSRGSGDQPQHF
TGCGCCAGCAGCCGGGGGAGTGGTGATCAGCCCCAGCATTTT
>TRBV7-9|TRBD2|.|TRBJ2-1
CASSKGTAGLVSNEQFF
TGTGCCAGCAGCAAAGGGACGGCCGGACTAGTCTCCAATGAGCAGTTCTTC
>TRBV19|.|.|TRBJ1-2
CASSIQQGSHGYTF
TGTGCCAGTAGTATCCAGCAGGGGAGCCATGGCTACACCTTC
>TRBV7-8|TRBD1|.|TRBJ1-2
CASSSTGVLGGYTF
TGTGCCAGCAGCTCGACAGGGGTGTTAGGTGGCTACACCTTC
>TRBV6-1|.|.|TRBJ1-1
CASVRTDWNTEAFF
TGTGCCAGCGTAAGGACAGACTGGAACACTGAAGCTTTCTTT
>TRBV10-2|TRBD1|.|TRBJ2-4
CASRDRGKGYIQYF
TGCGCCTCCCGCGACAGGGGGAAGGGATACATTCAGTACTTC
>TRBV29-1|TRBD1|.|TRBJ2-7
CSVSYSGTGLYEQYF
TGCAGCGTCTCATATTCCGGGACAGGTCTTTACGAGCAGTACTTC
>TRBV4-2|.|.|TRBJ1-5
CASSEGGQPQHF
TGTGCCAGCTCCGAGGGGGGGCAGCCCCAGCATTTT
>TRBV6-6|.|.|TRBJ1-4
CASSRVGEKLFF
TGTGCCAGCAGCAGGGTAGGCGAAAAACTGTTTTTT
>TRBV7-9|.|once|TRBJ1-1
CASSPDGPNTEAFF
TGTGCCAGCAGCCCCGATGGACCGAACACTGAAGCTTTCTTT
>TRBV30|.|.|TRBJ2-7
CAWRIESYEQYF
TGTGCCTGGAGAATAGAGTCCTACGAGCAGTACTTC
>TRBV11-3|TRBD2|few|TRBJ2-3
CASSGWLAGVTDTQYF
TGTGCCAGCAGCGGTTGGCTAGCGGGAGTCACAGATACGCAGTATTTT
>TRBV14|.|.|TRBJ1-2
CASSQAPIPFYGYTF
TGTGCCAGCAGCCAAGCCCCAATACCGTTCTATGGCTACACCTTC
>TRBV14|.|.|TRBJ1-2
CASSQVTVGGANYGYTF
TGTGCCAGCAGCCAAGTTACGGTCGGGGGAGCTAACTATGGCTACACCTTC
>TRBV15|.|.|TRBJ1-1
CATFDQGGLNTEAFF
TGTGCCACCTTCGACCAGGGAGGGTTGAACACTGAAGCTTTCTTT
>TRBV6-5|.|.|TRBJ2-7
CASSYSLETYEQYF
TGTGCCAGCAGTTACTCGTTGGAGACCTACGAGCAGTACTTC